A selection of T cell receptor beta chains follows, all from one sample in a study of T cells after yellow fever vaccination. Via MiXCR, TCRdb re-called the 5' RACE reads, giving one row per CDR3 protein. The sample yields some 120,000 distinct CDR3 sequences, approximately 16% seen once. The material was CD8+ T cells sorted from PBMCs, obtained 5 days after the yellow fever booster vaccination. The receptors derive from a man aged 18 to 29 who received the YFV17D yellow fever vaccine. Both conserved end residues are part of each CDR3. Fields, in order: CDR3 DNA, CDR3 protein, J gene, CDR3 length, D gene, V gene, clone size. D genes are given only for firm matches. Clone size, where shown, is once, few, many, or a class for clones that have expanded.

CDR3nt: TGCAGCGTTGAAGATCTTGGCGGGGGGTACTCGGAGACCCAGTACTTC
CDR3aa: CSVEDLGGGYSETQYF
j_gene: TRBJ2-5
len: 16
d_gene: TRBD2
v_gene: TRBV29-1
abundance: many

CDR3nt: TGCGCCAGCAGCCAAGATTGGGGGGCCAAGGACACTGAAGCTTTCTTT
CDR3aa: CASSQDWGAKDTEAFF
j_gene: TRBJ1-1
len: 16
d_gene: .
v_gene: TRBV4-3
abundance: few

CDR3nt: TGTGCCAGCAGTGACCCTGGACAGGGGAGCCAAGAGACCCAGTACTTC
CDR3aa: CASSDPGQGSQETQYF
j_gene: TRBJ2-5
len: 16
d_gene: TRBD1
v_gene: TRBV2
abundance: few

CDR3nt: TGTGCCAGCAGTAAGACTAGCGGGGCTCCCTACAATGAGCAGTTCTTC
CDR3aa: CASSKTSGAPYNEQFF
j_gene: TRBJ2-1
len: 16
d_gene: TRBD2
v_gene: TRBV28
abundance: .

CDR3nt: TGTGCCAGCAGCTTAGCGGCACAGAGGGTGCTCTTT
CDR3aa: CASSLAAQRVLF
j_gene: TRBJ1-1
len: 12
d_gene: .
v_gene: TRBV7-9
abundance: .

CDR3nt: TGTGCCAGCAGTTTAGGGACTAGCGGGGGGAGTTATGAGCAGTTCTTC
CDR3aa: CASSLGTSGGSYEQFF
j_gene: TRBJ2-1
len: 16
d_gene: TRBD2
v_gene: TRBV12-3/TRBV12-4
abundance: .

CDR3nt: TGTGCCAGCAGCCAGCATTCCTACGAGCAGTACTTC
CDR3aa: CASSQHSYEQYF
j_gene: TRBJ2-7
len: 12
d_gene: .
v_gene: TRBV14
abundance: few

CDR3nt: TGCGCCAGCAGCCTCCCGAGACAGGGGGTAGACCAACTCTATGGCTACACCTTC
CDR3aa: CASSLPRQGVDQLYGYTF
j_gene: TRBJ1-2
len: 18
d_gene: TRBD1
v_gene: TRBV4-1
abundance: few

CDR3nt: TGTGCCATCAGTGACCACCGGGACAAAAAAGGGGGAGATACGCAGTATTTT
CDR3aa: CAISDHRDKKGGDTQYF
j_gene: TRBJ2-3
len: 17
d_gene: .
v_gene: TRBV10-3
abundance: many

CDR3nt: TGCGCCAGCAGCGAAACAATAGTCAATGAGCAGTTCTTC
CDR3aa: CASSETIVNEQFF
j_gene: TRBJ2-1
len: 13
d_gene: .
v_gene: TRBV4-3
abundance: many

CDR3nt: TGTGCCAGCAGTTTCGGGACAGGGGAGGTCGGGGAGCTGTTTTTT
CDR3aa: CASSFGTGEVGELFF
j_gene: TRBJ2-2
len: 15
d_gene: TRBD1
v_gene: TRBV28
abundance: .

CDR3nt: TGTGCCAGCAGCGTGACTAGCGGGGGGTTTTCTAACACCGGGGAGCTGTTTTTT
CDR3aa: CASSVTSGGFSNTGELFF
j_gene: TRBJ2-2
len: 18
d_gene: TRBD2
v_gene: TRBV6-6
abundance: few

CDR3nt: TGTGCTAGTGGTTTCCACCTTCCTCAATTGACAGGTCCCTCCTACGAGCAGTACTTC
CDR3aa: CASGFHLPQLTGPSYEQYF
j_gene: TRBJ2-7
len: 19
d_gene: .
v_gene: TRBV12-5
abundance: few

CDR3nt: TGTGCCTGGAGTCTTGGGACTTCTAGCGAAGAGACCCAGTACTTC
CDR3aa: CAWSLGTSSEETQYF
j_gene: TRBJ2-5
len: 15
d_gene: .
v_gene: TRBV30
abundance: .

CDR3nt: TGTGCCAGCAGTTATGGCGGGGGGGCCGGGGAGCTGTTTTTT
CDR3aa: CASSYGGGAGELFF
j_gene: TRBJ2-2
len: 14
d_gene: TRBD2
v_gene: TRBV12-3/TRBV12-4
abundance: .

CDR3nt: TGCAGTGCTAGAGGTGGGGGGGAAAGCAATGAGCAGTTCTTC
CDR3aa: CSARGGGESNEQFF
j_gene: TRBJ2-1
len: 14
d_gene: TRBD2
v_gene: TRBV20-1
abundance: few

CDR3nt: TGTGCCAGCAGCTGGACCAACAATGAGCAGTTCTTC
CDR3aa: CASSWTNNEQFF
j_gene: TRBJ2-1
len: 12
d_gene: .
v_gene: TRBV5-6
abundance: .

CDR3nt: TGTGCCACCAGCAGAGGGGGAGCTGGGGCCAACGTCCTGACTTTC
CDR3aa: CATSRGGAGANVLTF
j_gene: TRBJ2-6
len: 15
d_gene: .
v_gene: TRBV15
abundance: .

CDR3nt: TGTGCCAGTCGCAGCAGGGGACCCCACGAGCAGTACTTC
CDR3aa: CASRSRGPHEQYF
j_gene: TRBJ2-7
len: 13
d_gene: .
v_gene: TRBV5-8
abundance: few

CDR3nt: TGTGCCAGCAGTTTAACGGACCACCCCGGGACCCAGTACTTC
CDR3aa: CASSLTDHPGTQYF
j_gene: TRBJ2-5
len: 14
d_gene: .
v_gene: TRBV12-3/TRBV12-4
abundance: many

CDR3nt: TGTGCCAGCAGCTTAGGGAGGAGGGGGGCCAACGTCCTGACTTTC
CDR3aa: CASSLGRRGANVLTF
j_gene: TRBJ2-6
len: 15
d_gene: .
v_gene: TRBV7-9
abundance: few

CDR3nt: TGTGCCAGCAGCCAAGGGATTCGGGGTCCCGAAGGGGGCACCGGGGAGCTGTTTTTT
CDR3aa: CASSQGIRGPEGGTGELFF
j_gene: TRBJ2-2
len: 19
d_gene: .
v_gene: TRBV4-2
abundance: few

CDR3nt: TGCGCCAGCAGCCAAGAGAACAGAAAGTACGAGCAGTACTTC
CDR3aa: CASSQENRKYEQYF
j_gene: TRBJ2-7
len: 14
d_gene: .
v_gene: TRBV4-1
abundance: many

CDR3nt: TGTGCTAGTGGTTTGGGTCTGTCGGGCGGGGAGCTGTTTTTT
CDR3aa: CASGLGLSGGELFF
j_gene: TRBJ2-2
len: 14
d_gene: .
v_gene: TRBV12-5
abundance: .

CDR3nt: TGTGCCAGCAGAAAGACAGGAGAATTGGATCAGCCCCAGCATTTT
CDR3aa: CASRKTGELDQPQHF
j_gene: TRBJ1-5
len: 15
d_gene: .
v_gene: TRBV12-3/TRBV12-4
abundance: .

CDR3nt: TGTGCCAGCAGCTTAGAAGGGGTCCGGCAGGTGACCAATGGCTACACCTTC
CDR3aa: CASSLEGVRQVTNGYTF
j_gene: TRBJ1-2
len: 17
d_gene: .
v_gene: TRBV7-9
abundance: .

CDR3nt: TGTGCCAGCAGCTTTTCTGGTTCGGGTTACAATGAGCAGTTCTTC
CDR3aa: CASSFSGSGYNEQFF
j_gene: TRBJ2-1
len: 15
d_gene: .
v_gene: TRBV7-2
abundance: .

CDR3nt: TGTGCCAGCAGCTTAGATAATAGGGCCAGGGAAGAGACCCAGTACTTC
CDR3aa: CASSLDNRAREETQYF
j_gene: TRBJ2-5
len: 16
d_gene: .
v_gene: TRBV11-2
abundance: many

CDR3nt: TGTGCCAGCAGCTCCAGGGGCAGGGAACAGTTCTTC
CDR3aa: CASSSRGREQFF
j_gene: TRBJ2-1
len: 12
d_gene: .
v_gene: TRBV7-8
abundance: .